A single sample is the source of the 24 T cell receptor beta chains below, sequenced in a study of blood T cell repertoires in COVID-19. Sequenced by immunoSEQ multiplex PCR; TCRdb stores in-frame clones only, minus some. The data contain about 250,000 clones, approximately 80% of them singletons. Sequenced material: peripheral blood. The receptor source for this set is a middle-aged woman with active or convalescent COVID-19.

The chain has TRBV6-5 and TRBJ1-6, with TRBD1 matching over 10 bases. J lost 7 bases, V lost 4 bases, and 4 bases had no gene match. The CDR3 has 15 residues. CDR1 MNHEY and CDR2 SVGAGI come from the germline V gene. CDR3 protein: CASSSLGQGNSPLHF. The CDR3 DNA is TGTGCCAGCAGTTCCCTGGGACAGGGGAATTCACCCCTCCACTTT.

The chain joins TRBV2 to TRBJ2-2; 8 bases fit TRBD2. The CDR3 is 15 amino acids. After removal of 4 bases from V and 6 bases from J, the junction contained 7 bases not matched to a gene. Looked up from germline, CDR1 is SNHLY and CDR2 is FYNNEI. The chain's CDR3 is CASSAGRGGAGELFF. For the CDR3, the DNA is TGTGCCAGCAGTGCGGGCCGGGGGGGCGCCGGGGAGCTGTTTTTT.

This clone appeared a few times. This chain joins TRBV2 and TRBJ1-2; 9 bases fit TRBD1. V dropped 3 bases and J dropped 7; count of bases not matched to a gene: 6. This CDR3 comprises 14 residues. CDR1 is SNHLY, CDR2 FYNNEI, per germline. CDR3 DNA sequence: TGTGCCAGCAGTGATTGGGACAGGGCTGTTGGCTACACCTTC. It yields the protein CASSDWDRAVGYTF.

The rearrangement links TRBV7-9 to TRBJ2-3; D ambiguous. V was clipped by 3 bases and J by 2 bases, with 9 bases between them. Germline CDR1 SEHNR, CDR2 FQNEAQ (reference sequence). The CDR3 has 14 residues. The DNA of the CDR3 is TGTGCCAGCAGCTTCGGTTCGTCCACAGATACGCAGTATTTT. Translated, it gives CASSFGSSTDTQYF.

This chain links TRBV10-3 with TRBJ1-2; D not certain. The CDR3 length is 13 residues. Trimming shortened V by 6 bases and J by 2 bases, and 10 bases separated the two germline ends. Germline values: CDR1 ENHRY, CDR2 SYGVKD. The CDR3 DNA is TGTGCCATCAGAGCCACAGAGAACTATGGCTACACCTTC. Its protein product is CAIRATENYGYTF.

The chain employs TRBV27 and TRBJ1-3; D may be TRBD1 (5 bases). The V gene's germline CDR1 is MNHEY and CDR2 SMNVEV (reference sequence). V lost 1 base to trimming and J lost 1 base, with 14 bases between them. The CDR3 extends over 17 amino acids. CDR3 loop: CASSLLRGLRSGNTIYF. The CDR3 coding sequence is TGTGCCAGCAGTTTATTGCGGGGACTTAGGTCTGGAAACACCATATATTTT.

Comments on this clone: The sample carries other DNA sequences with the same CDR3. The chain uses TRBV2 and TRBJ2-5, with D possibly TRBD2 on 5 matching bases. The CDR3 has 15 amino acids. The V gene lost 1 base and the J gene lost 1 base, with 10 bases spanning the gap. Germline-derived CDR1 and CDR2 are SNHLY and FYNNEI. The CDR3 DNA sequence: TGTGCCAGCAGTGAAGATCGCGGGCTCCAAGAGACCCAGTACTTC. Its protein product is CASSEDRGLQETQYF.

As concerns this clone: The sample holds other DNA sequences that translate to the same CDR3. This rearrangement joins TRBV5-1 to TRBJ1-3; D remains ambiguous. Germline-derived CDR1 and CDR2 are SGHRS and YFSETQ. The CDR3 consists of 14 residues. V lost 0 bases and J lost 2, with 6 bases in between. The CDR3 coding sequence is TGCGCCAGCAGCTTGGCCGGGACTGGAAACACCATATATTTT. Encoded protein: CASSLAGTGNTIYF.

The chain combines TRBV3-1 (or the pseudogene TRBV3-2) with TRBJ1-3; D gene uncertain. V was shortened by 4 bases and J by 1 base, with 14 bases between the two germline ends. Per the germline V gene, CDR1 is LGHDT and CDR2 is YNNKEL (reference sequence). This CDR3 contains 16 residues. The DNA for the CDR3 is TGTGCCAGCAGCCCCCCAACAGTCTTTTCTGGAAACACCATATATTTT. As protein: CASSPPTVFSGNTIYF.

The chain carries TRBV18 and TRBJ1-1, with D unclear. Trimming pared 3 bases from V and 0 bases from J, leaving 8 bases between. CDR1 KGHSH and CDR2 LQKENI come from the germline V gene. CDR3 length: 14 residues. The chain's CDR3 is CASSPTAVNTEAFF. The CDR3 coding sequence is TGTGCCAGCTCACCCACAGCCGTGAACACTGAAGCTTTCTTT. Looking up the rest from reference TRBV18 and TRBJ1-1 gives the full variable domain: NAGVMQNPRHLVRRRGQEARLRCSPMKGHSHVYWYRQLPEEGLKFMVYLQKENIIDESGMPKERFSAEFPKEGPSILRIQQVVRGDSAAYFCASSPTAVNTEAFFGQGTRLTVV.

This clone was detected a few times. This CDR3 reads CASNSRWGQGPSNEQFF. The CDR3 region has the DNA TGTGCCAGCAACTCAAGGTGGGGACAGGGACCGAGTAATGAGCAGTTCTTC. V usage is TRBV5-4 and J usage is TRBJ2-1; TRBD1 aligns across 9 bases. CDR1 is SGHNT, CDR2 YYREEE, per germline (reference sequence). The ends lost 6 bases at V and 7 bases at J; junction bases unmatched: 17. The CDR3 is made up of 17 amino acids.

A word on this clone: This sample includes further DNA sequences coding for the same CDR3. This chain uses TRBV5-6 with TRBJ1-5; the match to TRBD1 covers 8 bases. The ends lost 4 bases at V and 5 bases at J; junction bases unmatched: 5. The CDR3 is 14 amino acids. The germline V gene encodes CDR1 SGHDT and CDR2 YYEEEE. The CDR3 DNA reads as TGTGCCAGCAGCCTCGGGACAGGAGATCAGCCCCAGCATTTT. Amino acids: CASSLGTGDQPQHF.

The chain employs TRBV7-6 and TRBJ1-6, with D perhaps matching TRBD1 (6 bases). V lost 1 base and J lost 9, with 13 bases in between. Germline lookup yields CDR1 SGHVS and CDR2 FNYEAQ. The CDR3 extends over 15 amino acids. The CDR3 spells CASSLESGVFSPLHF. In nucleotides, the CDR3 is TGTGCCAGCAGCTTAGAGTCAGGGGTGTTTTCACCCCTCCACTTT.

V usage is TRBV6-5 and J usage is TRBJ2-6; D remains ambiguous. V lost 6 bases and J 4 bases, leaving 13 bases between the germline ends. Germline lookup yields CDR1 MNHEY and CDR2 SVGAGI. The CDR3 sequence is 15 residues long. CDR3 loop: CASSPAGSGANVLTF. The DNA for the CDR3 is TGTGCCAGCAGCCCAGCAGGTTCAGGGGCCAACGTCCTGACTTTC.

This clone has only one observation. This chain joins TRBV3-1 (or the pseudogene TRBV3-2) and TRBJ2-5; D gene unclear. Deletions cut 4 bases from V and 7 bases from J, with 10 bases between. This CDR3 has 12 residues. Germline CDR1 is LGHDT and CDR2 is YNNKEL (reference sequence). CDR3 nucleotide sequence: TGTGCCAGCAGCCTCCCTCATAGGACCCAGTACTTC. Translated: CASSLPHRTQYF.

The chain's CDR3 is CASSYTPNTEAFF. CDR3 DNA sequence: TGTGCCAGCAGCTATACACCGAACACTGAAGCTTTCTTT. This chain joins TRBV3-1 (or the pseudogene TRBV3-2) and TRBJ1-1; D is unclear. Between the trimmed V and J ends, which lost 5 bases and 1 base, there was a span of 8 bases. CDR1 and CDR2 (germline): LGHDT, YNNKEL (reference sequence). The CDR3 is 13 residues long.

This clone was seen once. J is TRBJ1-2 and V is TRBV5-1, with 7 bases that match TRBD1. The CDR3 loop spans 14 amino acids. CDR1 is SGHRS, CDR2 YFSETQ, per germline. The V and J ends lost 5 bases and 4 bases, in that order; junction bases with no gene match: 8. The CDR3 here is CASSPDRAAYGYTF. DNA of the CDR3: TGCGCCAGCAGTCCTGACAGGGCGGCCTATGGCTACACCTTC.

The chain has TRBV6-4 and TRBJ1-6, with 7 bases matching TRBD1. Germline loops: CDR1 MRHNA, CDR2 SNTAGT. The CDR3 loop spans 14 amino acids. The ends lost 3 bases at V and 7 bases at J; junction bases unmatched: 3. CDR3 bases: TGTGCCAGCAGTGAAGGGACAGCAAATTCACCCCTCCACTTT. This codes for CASSEGTANSPLHF.

This clone was counted a single time. The chain has TRBV11-2 and TRBJ2-3; 9 nucleotides match TRBD1. The CDR3 covers 16 residues. Germline V gene lookup returns CDR1 SGHAT and CDR2 FQNNGV. V shed 5 bases, J shed 0 bases, and the junction held 6 bases outside the gene matches. CDR3 amino acids: CASSTYRGRSTDTQYF. The CDR3 DNA reads TGTGCCAGCAGCACTTACAGGGGGCGCAGCACAGATACGCAGTATTTT.

V is TRBV19 and J is TRBJ2-3, with D maybe TRBD2 (7 bases). Germline V lookup: CDR1 LNHDA, CDR2 SQIVND (reference sequence). The CDR3 sequence is 15 residues long. V lost 5 bases to trimming and J lost 1 base, with 13 bases between them. Here the CDR3 DNA reads TGTGCCAGTAGTCAAGGGGGAGGGGGCACAGATACGCAGTATTTT. Its protein is CASSQGGGGTDTQYF.

The CDR3 loop reads CSVDRSGGNGYTF. The CDR3 DNA sequence: TGCAGCGTTGATCGTAGCGGGGGCAATGGCTACACCTTC. V usage is TRBV29-1 and J usage is TRBJ1-2, with D maybe TRBD1 (6 bases). Germline values: CDR1 SQVTM, CDR2 ANQGSEA. Trimming shortened V by 3 bases and J by 6 bases, and 14 bases separated the two germline ends. The CDR3 length is 13 residues.

The chain couples TRBV28 to TRBJ1-6; TRBD1 matches 9 bases. The CDR3 loop spans 15 amino acids. The germline CDR1 and CDR2 sequences are MDHEN and SYDVKM. J gave up 10 bases and V 6 bases, and 10 bases lay outside the gene matches. The CDR3 is CASRRTGARLSPLHF. CDR3 bases: TGTGCCAGCAGACGGACAGGGGCAAGACTCTCACCCCTCCACTTT.

The chain combines TRBV28 with TRBJ2-1; TRBD2 aligns across 8 bases. The CDR3 runs to 11 residues. V lost 6 bases to trimming and J lost 12 bases; unmatched junction nucleotides: 4. CDR1 and CDR2 from the germline V gene are MDHEN and SYDVKM. CDR3 nucleotides: TGTGCCAGCAGAACCGGGACTAGGCAGTTCTTC. This codes for CASRTGTRQFF.

The DNA of the CDR3 is TGTGCCATCAGTGAGTCTAACTTGAACACTGAAGCTTTCTTT. This codes for CAISESNLNTEAFF. The chain joins TRBV10-3 to TRBJ1-1, with D uncertain. This CDR3 is 14 amino acids long. V was shortened by 0 bases and J by 0 bases, with 5 bases between the two germline ends. Germline CDR1 and CDR2: ENHRY and SYGVKD.